The rows below give T cell receptor beta chains drawn from one sample of a study of T cells in Graves' hyperthyroidism and ophthalmopathy. TCRdb re-analysed the multiplex PCR reads in MiXCR, keeping a single row per CDR3 protein. The sample lists 500,000 to 550,000 distinct CDR3 sequences; 15% to 20% were seen once. Specimen: blood. These receptors all stem from a man aged 35 to 55 with Graves' ophthalmopathy. The CDR3 runs from the conserved cysteine through the conserved F or W.

TRBV3-1	13	CASSQLDGAEAFF
TRBV3-1	18	CASSPQGEDLSGANVLTF
TRBV27	17	CASSFGTSASSYNEQFF
TRBV2	14	CATSNSNSDEKLFF
TRBV29-1	14	CSVGGGWKGSEAFF
TRBV7-9	14	CASSFGGQGNIQYF
TRBV6-5	17	CASSYPAGTGGTGELFF
TRBV20-1	15	CSALTLRASYNEQFF
TRBV12-3/TRBV12-4	14	CASGLAGVRNEQFF
TRBV5-1	15	CASRQAGAAGNTIYF
TRBV5-1	12	CASRLGSTEAFF
TRBV24-1	15	CATSVGGGPTNEQFF
TRBV13	11	CAIGGYNEQFF
TRBV25-1	15	CASSYTGKPGNTIYF
TRBV20-1	14	CSARTVETHYGYTF
TRBV6-2/TRBV6-3	20	CASSTNLGASGTSRTDTQYF
TRBV5-1	15	CASRGNRGNTDTQYF
TRBV2	15	CASTERGGNTKTQYF
TRBV20-1	11	CGRWENEKLFF
TRBV30	11	CAWSVRVEAFF
TRBV20-1	16	CSARDQTSGGYNEQFF
TRBV5-4	16	CASSRPGPINTGELFF
TRBV30	15	CACEGDRGNVSPLHF
TRBV18	14	CASSPLEDKETQYF
TRBV10-3	14	CAITPGQHNSPLHF
TRBV7-9	15	CASSLRPLNTGELFF
TRBV2	14	CASSIGQSTDTQYF
TRBV18	18	CASSRDGLRGSGNQPQHF
TRBV2	12	CASSKDTDTQYF